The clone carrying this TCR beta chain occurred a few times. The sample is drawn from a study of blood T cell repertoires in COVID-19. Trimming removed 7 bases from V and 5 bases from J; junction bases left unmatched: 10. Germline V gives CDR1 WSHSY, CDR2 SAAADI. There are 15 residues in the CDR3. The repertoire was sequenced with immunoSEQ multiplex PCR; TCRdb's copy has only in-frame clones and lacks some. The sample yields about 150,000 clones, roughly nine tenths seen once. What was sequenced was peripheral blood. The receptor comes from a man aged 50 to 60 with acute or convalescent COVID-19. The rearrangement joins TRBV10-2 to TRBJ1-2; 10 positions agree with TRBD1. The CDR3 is CASIPGQGGIYGYTF. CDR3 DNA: TGCGCCAGCATTCCTGGACAGGGGGGAATTTATGGCTACACCTTC.